Listed here are 9 T cell receptor beta chains from one sample, sequenced in a study of shared clonotypes between healthy human individuals. TCRdb's copy holds only in-frame clones and misses some; the assay was immunoSEQ multiplex PCR. The sample consists of about 1 million clones, more than 65% of them appearing once. Sequenced material: memory CD4+ T cells sorted from blood. Noted subset: CD45RA-negative fraction. The receptors originated from a man younger than 35 in good health.

V is TRBV5-6 and J is TRBJ1-2; weak D call: TRBD1 (5 bases). Trimming left V 0 bases short and J 4 bases short, with 13 bases between. The CDR3 runs to 15 residues. Germline-derived CDR1 and CDR2 are SGHDT and YYEEEE. CDR3 nucleotides: TGTGCCAGCAGCTTGGGAGGGGCGGCTACCTATGGCTACACCTTC. It translates to CASSLGGAATYGYTF.

The genes are TRBV27 and TRBJ1-2, with 7 bases lining up with TRBD1. The germline CDR1 and CDR2 sequences are MNHEY and SMNVEV (reference sequence). J lost 6 bases, V lost 0 bases, and 1 base had no gene match. The CDR3 is made up of 13 amino acids. The CDR3 DNA reads TGTGCCAGCAGTTTATCGGGACAGCATGGCTACACCTTC. It codes for CASSLSGQHGYTF.

This clone was found once. The chain employs TRBV2 and TRBJ1-6; 9 nucleotides line up with TRBD1. This CDR3 is built from 16 residues. With V trimmed by 6 bases and J by 7 bases, 10 bases remained unmatched. Germline CDR1 SNHLY, CDR2 FYNNEI. Written as DNA, the CDR3 is TGTGCCAGCAGGGCGTCCTCCGGGACAGGGAATTCACCCCTCCACTTT. Translated: CASRASSGTGNSPLHF.

The rearrangement joins TRBV6-5 to TRBJ2-4; tentative D call: TRBD1 (5 bases). The CDR3 covers 11 residues. Trimming shortened V by 8 bases and J by 8 bases, and 10 bases separated the two germline ends. The germline gives CDR1 MNHEY, CDR2 SVGAGI. The CDR3 loop is CASRTRDIQYF. CDR3 DNA sequence: TGTGCCAGCCGGACCAGGGACATTCAGTACTTC.

This chain links TRBV7-2 with TRBJ2-5, with TRBD2 matching over 9 bases. Germline V gene data show CDR1 as SGHTA and CDR2 as FQGNSA. CDR3 length: 17 amino acids. Trimming removed 2 bases from V and 4 bases from J; junction bases left unmatched: 11. CDR3 in DNA: TGTGCCAGCAGCTTAAGGGCAGCGGGAGGAGGGCCAGAGACCCAGTACTTC. Its protein product is CASSLRAAGGGPETQYF. The full variable domain, its missing parts supplied by reference TRBV7-2 and TRBJ2-5, is GAGVSQSPSNKVTEKGKDVELRCDPISGHTALYWYRQSLGQGLEFLIYFQGNSAPDKSGLPSDRFSAERTGGSVSTLTIQRTQQEDSAVYLCASSLRAAGGGPETQYFGPGTRLLVL.

The gene calls are TRBV7-9 and TRBJ2-5, with D maybe TRBD2 (5 bases). V lost 1 base to trimming and J lost 5 bases, with 8 bases between them. Germline V gene data show CDR1 as SEHNR and CDR2 as FQNEAQ (reference sequence). The CDR3 runs 13 residues. The chain's CDR3 is CASSLVRGETQYF. The CDR3 DNA sequence: TGTGCCAGCAGCTTAGTTCGAGGGGAGACCCAGTACTTC.

V is TRBV6-1 and J is TRBJ2-7; D is undetermined. Germline V gives CDR1 MNHNS, CDR2 SASEGT. There are 14 residues in the CDR3. V lost 4 bases to trimming and J lost 3 bases, with 13 bases between them. The CDR3 nucleotides read TGTGCCAGCAGTGCTGGACCCGCAAGCTACGAGCAGTACTTC. The encoded protein is CASSAGPASYEQYF.

This chain connects TRBV15 to TRBJ2-3; a possible D gene is TRBD1 (6 bases). Trimming took 0 bases from V and 9 from J, leaving 7 bases between them. Looked up from germline, CDR1 is LNHNV and CDR2 is YYDKDF (reference sequence). The CDR3 loop spans 12 amino acids. The CDR3 is CATSRDGQTQYF. CDR3 nucleotide sequence: TGTGCCACCAGCAGAGATGGACAGACGCAGTATTTT.

The V call is TRBV4-1, the J call TRBJ2-3; 9 bases line up with TRBD2. This CDR3 comprises 18 residues. With V trimmed by 4 bases and J by 1 base, 12 bases remained unmatched. Germline-derived CDR1 and CDR2 are MGHRA and YSYEKL. CDR3 sequence: CASSRSGASGKGTDTQYF. The CDR3 nucleotides read TGCGCCAGCAGCCGCTCCGGGGCTAGCGGGAAGGGCACAGATACGCAGTATTTT.